This TCR beta chain appears in the sequencing data of a study of blood T cells in healthy people across ages. Study conclusions and caveats: Both naive CD4+ cell counts and diversity were greater in long-lived donors than in aged donors. A roughly linear age-dependent decrease characterized TCR beta diversity per million T cells.

A word on this clonotype: What it binds is not known.

CDR1 and CDR2 (germline): GTSNPN, SVGIG (reference sequence). V shed 8 bases and J 1 base; nucleotides not matched to a gene: 13. This CDR3 has 16 amino acids. Combining a sample-barcoded 5' primer with a J-beta primer mix, a second PCR ran for roughly 6 to 12 cycles. TCRdb re-analysed the 5' RACE reads in MiXCR, keeping a single row per CDR3 protein. The sample has 1.5 million to 1.9 million distinct CDR3 sequences, 40% to 45% seen once. The sequenced material came from blood. V gene TRBV30 combines with J gene TRBJ2-7; TRBD2 aligns across 11 bases. The receptor was isolated from a woman aged 18-35 years in good health. The CDR3 DNA follows: TGTGCCGGAGGGCAGAAGACTAGCGGGAAGTCCTACGAGCAGTACTTC. This codes for CAGGQKTSGKSYEQYF.